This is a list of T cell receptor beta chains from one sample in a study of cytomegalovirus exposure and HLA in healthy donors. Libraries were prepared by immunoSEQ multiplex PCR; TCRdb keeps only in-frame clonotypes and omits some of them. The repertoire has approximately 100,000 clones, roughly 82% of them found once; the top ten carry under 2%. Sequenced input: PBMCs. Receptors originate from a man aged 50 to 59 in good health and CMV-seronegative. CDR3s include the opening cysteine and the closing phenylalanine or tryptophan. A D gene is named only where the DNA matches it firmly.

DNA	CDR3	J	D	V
TGTGCCAGCAGCTGGGCTCGACAGGGGGCTTATGGCTACACCTTC	CASSWARQGAYGYTF	TRBJ1-2	TRBD1	TRBV5-4
TGTGCCAGCAGCCAAACTTTGGGGGGGTCACCCCTCCACTTT	CASSQTLGGSPLHF	TRBJ1-6	NA	TRBV7-3
TGCAGCGTTGAAGAGGGACAGGGGGGAACTGAAGCTTTCTTT	CSVEEGQGGTEAFF	TRBJ1-1	TRBD1	TRBV29-1
TGTGCCAGCAGCCAGGGTCTAGCGGGGGGACAGTTCTTC	CASSQGLAGGQFF	TRBJ2-1	TRBD2	TRBV7-8
TGTGCCAGCAGCTTTCTAGCGGGGGGAGGCGATGAGCAGTTCTTC	CASSFLAGGGDEQFF	TRBJ2-1	TRBD2	TRBV7-8
TGTGCCAGCAGCTTAGATGCGGGGTGGACCGGGGAGCTGTTTTTT	CASSLDAGWTGELFF	TRBJ2-2	NA	TRBV5-4
TGTGCCAGCTCGAGTTTGGGACAGGGGCAGGGGGAGCAGTACTTC	CASSSLGQGQGEQYF	TRBJ2-7	TRBD1	TRBV2
TGTGCCAGCAGCCATAGCCTACCCGGGGGTACTAGCACAGATACGCAGTATTTT	CASSHSLPGGTSTDTQYF	TRBJ2-3	NA	TRBV7-2
TGTGCCAGCAGAGGGGGACAGTTCTTTTCCTACGAGCAGTACTTC	CASRGGQFFSYEQYF	TRBJ2-7	TRBD1	TRBV2
TGTGCCAGCAGCTCGAGCCCTGGAAACACCATATATTTT	CASSSSPGNTIYF	TRBJ1-3	NA	TRBV11-3